A single sample gave rise to the 21 T cell receptor beta chains below, sequenced in a study of naive and memory T cell subsets. The library had UMIs added by 3' ligation of an oligonucleotide to TCR cDNA. Ligated cDNA underwent four rounds of PCR with nested alpha and beta constant region primers and SP2. One entry per CDR3 protein results from TCRdb running MiXCR on the 5' RACE reads. The profile shows more than 50,000 distinct CDR3 sequences, roughly 6.7% of them singletons. These receptors originate from a male donor in good health.

This clonotype has at least ten counts. The DNA of the CDR3 is TGCAGTGCTAGAGGACAGGTTGGGGAGCAGTACTTC. This sequence encodes CSARGQVGEQYF. The gene calls are TRBV20-1 and TRBJ2-7; D possibly corresponds to TRBD1 (6 bases). The V and J ends lost 1 base and 7 bases respectively, with 11 bases between them. Germline V gene data show CDR1 as DFQATT and CDR2 as SNEGSKA (reference sequence). This CDR3 contains 12 residues.

This clonotype occurred many times. CDR3 DNA: TGTGCCAGCGGGGGGGGAGAAGCTTTCTTT. Protein sequence: CASGGGEAFF. The V gene is TRBV28, the J gene TRBJ1-1; D may be TRBD1 (5 bases). Trimming stripped 8 bases from V and 8 bases from J, with 9 bases between. The germline gives CDR1 MDHEN, CDR2 SYDVKM. The CDR3 is 10 amino acids.

This clonotype was seen a handful of times. The chain uses TRBV12-3 or TRBV12-4 and TRBJ2-7, with D possibly TRBD2 on 6 matching bases. The CDR3 runs to 14 residues. With 6 bases removed from V and 4 bases from J, the gap between germline ends came to 16 bases. The CDR3 DNA reads as TGTGCCAGCAGCCCGGCGGGGTCCGGGTACGAGCAGTACTTC. It encodes CASSPAGSGYEQYF.

This chain joins TRBV19 and TRBJ2-7; 8 nucleotides agree with TRBD1. Germline CDR1 is LNHDA and CDR2 is SQIVND (reference sequence). The CDR3 extends over 15 amino acids. With V trimmed by 3 bases and J by 2 bases, 6 bases remained unmatched. The CDR3 region has the DNA TGTGCCAGTAGTATCGGGACAGGAGCTACCTACGAGCAGTACTTC. This gives the protein CASSIGTGATYEQYF. Using reference TRBV19 and TRBJ2-7 for the parts outside the CDR3, the full variable domain is DGGITQSPKYLFRKEGQNVTLSCEQNLNHDAMYWYRQDPGQGLRLIYYSQIVNDFQKGDIAEGYSVSREKKESFPLTVTSAQKNPTAFYLCASSIGTGATYEQYFGPGTRLTVT.

The table lists this clonotype with a few counts. V is TRBV13 and J is TRBJ1-1, with 9 bases aligning to TRBD1. J was trimmed by 6 bases and V by 3 bases; bases with no gene match: 5. The CDR3 is 14 residues long. Germline CDR1 reads PRHDT; CDR2 reads FYEKMQ (reference sequence). In DNA, the CDR3 is TGTGCCAGCAGCTTTAACAGGGGGCTTTCTGAAGCTTTCTTT. Translation: CASSFNRGLSEAFF.

This clonotype was seen only a few times. The rearrangement uses TRBV28 and TRBJ1-1; D is ambiguous. The CDR3 contains 15 residues. Germline V lookup: CDR1 MDHEN, CDR2 SYDVKM. V was trimmed by 2 bases and J by 5 bases, leaving 15 bases between them. As DNA, the CDR3 is TGTGCCAGCAGTTTACCCGCGACGGGGTGGACTGAAGCTTTCTTT. Encoded protein: CASSLPATGWTEAFF.

This clonotype was counted at least ten times. The V call is TRBV12-5, the J call TRBJ1-4; D remains ambiguous. The V end was cut by 6 bases, the J end by 3 bases, with 14 bases between. CDR1 is LGHNT and CDR2 is FRNRAP in the germline V gene. The CDR3 spans 15 residues. The CDR3 DNA reads as TGTGCTAGTGGCCTAGGGCTGGTCGCTAATGAAAAACTGTTTTTT. The encoded protein is CASGLGLVANEKLFF.

This clonotype was seen a handful of times. The V and J genes are TRBV19 and TRBJ2-4; possible D gene TRBD1, 5 bases. Trimming took off 4 bases at V and 0 bases at J, with 13 bases between the two ends. From germline, CDR1 is LNHDA and CDR2 SQIVND (reference sequence). This CDR3 region has 16 residues. The CDR3 DNA sequence: TGTGCCAGTAGTAGCCGACAGACCTTAGCCAAAAACATTCAGTACTTC. Translation gives CASSSRQTLAKNIQYF.

This chain links TRBV5-1 with TRBJ2-5; 9 positions match TRBD2. The ends lost 2 bases at V and 4 bases at J; junction bases unmatched: 9. The CDR3 covers 16 residues. Germline CDR1 reads SGHRS; CDR2 reads YFSETQ. The CDR3 protein is CASSLQPGLAPETQYF. As DNA, the CDR3 is TGCGCCAGCAGCTTACAGCCGGGACTAGCACCAGAGACCCAGTACTTC. Full variable domain (rest looked up from reference TRBV5-1 and TRBJ2-5): KAGVTQTPRYLIKTRGQQVTLSCSPISGHRSVSWYQQTPGQGLQFLFEYFSETQRNKGNFPGRFSGRQFSNSRSEMNVSTLELGDSALYLCASSLQPGLAPETQYFGPGTRLLVL.

The chain couples TRBV3-1 to TRBJ2-2, with no clear D. The CDR3 sequence is 14 residues long. Trimming stripped 3 bases from V and 4 bases from J, with 9 bases between. Germline assignment: CDR1 LGHDT and CDR2 YNNKEL (reference sequence). The CDR3 DNA reads as TGTGCCAGCAGCCATCATCGGTCCACCGGGGAGCTGTTTTTT. This encodes CASSHHRSTGELFF.

This clonotype was detected a few times. The rearrangement joins TRBV6-1 to TRBJ2-3; 7 bases agree with TRBD1. The CDR3 sequence is 16 residues long. Trimming at V came to 4 bases and at J to 0 bases, leaving 7 bases not matched to a gene. Germline V lookup: CDR1 MNHNS, CDR2 SASEGT. The CDR3 is CASSGSGTASTDTQYF. The CDR3 DNA sequence: TGTGCCAGCAGTGGGTCGGGGACAGCAAGCACAGATACGCAGTATTTT.

CDR3 bases: TGCGCCAGCCGCGGACCCCCGAACACTGAAGCTTTCTTT. It specifies CASRGPPNTEAFF. The chain is built from TRBV5-1 and TRBJ1-1; D is ambiguous. V was trimmed by 7 bases and J by 1 base, leaving 11 bases between them. From germline, CDR1 is SGHRS and CDR2 YFSETQ. The CDR3 spans 13 residues.

The table lists this clonotype with many counts. V is TRBV6-6 and J is TRBJ1-5; perhaps TRBD1 as D (5 bases). CDR3 length: 15 amino acids. Germline assignment: CDR1 MNHNY and CDR2 SVGAGI (reference sequence). Deletions cut 3 bases from V and 3 bases from J, with 12 bases between. CDR3 loop: CASSYWQGDNQPQHF. The CDR3, as DNA: TGTGCCAGCAGTTATTGGCAGGGTGACAATCAGCCCCAGCATTTT.

V is TRBV20-1 and J is TRBJ1-5; 8 bases match TRBD1. Germline V gene data show CDR1 as DFQATT and CDR2 as SNEGSKA (reference sequence). This CDR3 is 15 amino acids long. Trimming took 5 bases from V and 8 from J; bases not matched to a gene: 14. Here the CDR3 DNA reads TGCAGTGCTCGATCCGGGACAGGTGACGGGGAGCCCCAGCATTTT. Its translation: CSARSGTGDGEPQHF.

This clonotype was seen ten or more times. The CDR3 DNA follows: TGTGCCAGCAGTTTTGAGGGGAACACCGGGGAGCTGTTTTTT. It translates to CASSFEGNTGELFF. This chain uses TRBV6-5 with TRBJ2-2; maybe TRBD2 (5 bases). The CDR3 consists of 14 residues. The germline V and J ends were trimmed by 4 bases and 1 base, with 7 bases remaining between them. CDR1 and CDR2 from the germline V gene are MNHEY and SVGAGI.

In this sample, this clonotype turned up a few times. The rearrangement uses TRBV30 and TRBJ1-3; D unclear. Trimming stripped 2 bases from V and 2 bases from J, with 1 base between. CDR1 and CDR2 (germline): GTSNPN, SVGIG (reference sequence). This CDR3 is 11 amino acids long. This chain's CDR3 is CAWSTGNTIYF. DNA for the CDR3: TGTGCCTGGAGTACTGGAAACACCATATATTTT.

This clonotype was detected many times. The chain carries TRBV29-1 and TRBJ2-3; D uncertain. Deletions cut 7 bases from V and 2 bases from J, with 4 bases between. From germline, CDR1 is SQVTM and CDR2 ANQGSEA. This CDR3 region has 10 residues. The chain's CDR3 is CSAHTDTQYF. The CDR3 DNA is TGCAGCGCCCACACAGATACGCAGTATTTT.

This clonotype was recorded at least ten times. The rearrangement links TRBV6-1 to TRBJ1-5; D unresolved. V was clipped by 4 bases and J by 9 bases, with 13 bases between them. The germline V gene encodes CDR1 MNHNS and CDR2 SASEGT. The CDR3 is 13 residues long. CDR3 in DNA: TGTGCCAGCAGTGGGGTCTCGGAGTCGCCCCAGCATTTT. Protein product: CASSGVSESPQHF.

V usage is TRBV5-6 and J usage is TRBJ1-1; 11 nucleotides line up with TRBD1. The CDR3 has 16 residues. V trimming: 5 bases; J trimming: 2 bases; junction bases outside the gene matches: 8. Germline V CDR1 and CDR2: SGHDT, YYEEEE. CDR3 amino acids: CASRDGTGGGNTEAFF. The CDR3 bases are TGTGCCAGCAGGGACGGGACAGGGGGAGGAAACACTGAAGCTTTCTTT.

This clonotype was observed a few times. This sequence joins TRBV3-1 and TRBJ2-1; 12 nucleotides match TRBD1. This CDR3 is built from 16 residues. From germline, CDR1 is LGHDT and CDR2 YNNKEL (reference sequence). Germline trimming cut 4 bases from V and 7 bases from J; bases unmatched to any gene: 8. CDR3 protein: CASSLRDRGLFNEQFF. CDR3 nucleotides: TGTGCCAGCAGCCTCCGGGACAGGGGGCTGTTTAATGAGCAGTTCTTC.

This clonotype has ten or more counts. The chain links TRBV11-3 to TRBJ2-3; 7 bases match TRBD2. The CDR3 spans 14 residues. The V and J ends lost 5 bases and 3 bases, in that order; junction bases with no gene match: 5. Germline loops: CDR1 SGHNT, CDR2 YENEEA. The CDR3 protein is CASSPSGRTDTQYF. The CDR3 bases are TGTGCCAGCAGCCCTAGCGGAAGAACAGATACGCAGTATTTT.